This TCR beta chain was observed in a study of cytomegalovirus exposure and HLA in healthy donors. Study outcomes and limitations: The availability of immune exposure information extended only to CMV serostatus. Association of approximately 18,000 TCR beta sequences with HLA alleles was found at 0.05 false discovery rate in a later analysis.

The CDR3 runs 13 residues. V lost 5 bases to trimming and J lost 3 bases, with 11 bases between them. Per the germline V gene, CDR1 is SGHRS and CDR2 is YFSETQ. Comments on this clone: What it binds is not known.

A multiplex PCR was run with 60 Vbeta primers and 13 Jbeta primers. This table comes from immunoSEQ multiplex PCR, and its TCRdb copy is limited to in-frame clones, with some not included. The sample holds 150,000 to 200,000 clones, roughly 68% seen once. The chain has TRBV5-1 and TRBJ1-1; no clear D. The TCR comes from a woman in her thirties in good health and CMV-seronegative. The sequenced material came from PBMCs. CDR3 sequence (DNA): TGCGCCAGCAGACCCGACGGGGACACTGAAGCTTTCTTT. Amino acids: CASRPDGDTEAFF.